The T cell receptor (beta chain) described here comes from a study of blood T cell repertoires in COVID-19. Across the whole study: Sites across the United States, Italy and Spain contributed samples from acute and convalescent COVID-19. In each case, the material was cDNA or gDNA derived from T cells, B-cell-depleted T cells, or PBMCs.

This CDR3 comprises 15 residues. Germline V gene data show CDR1 as MNHEY and CDR2 as SVGAGI. V was pared by 6 bases and J by 1 base, with 6 bases of the junction left unmatched. In the original workflow: Estimation of nucleated cell counts relied on the amplification of reference gene primers. The data were produced by immunoSEQ multiplex PCR, yet TCRdb's version contains in-frame clones alone and is incomplete. For V, J and clone size, that table is used; D and trimming come from the DNA. The sample lists about 200,000 clones, around 90% occurring once. Sequenced input: peripheral blood. The gene calls are TRBV6-5 and TRBJ2-7; TRBD2 matches at 10 bases. The origin of this receptor is a man aged 55 to 70 with active or convalescent COVID-19. DNA for the CDR3: TGTGCCAGCAGCTATAGCGGGGGGCTGTCCTACGAGCAGTACTTC. Residues: CASSYSGGLSYEQYF.